These T cell receptor beta chains were read from a single sample in a study of control samples from healthy donors and cancer patients. Data came from immunoSEQ multiplex PCR; TCRdb stores just in-frame clones and leaves some out. The data contain under 140,000 clones, 88% of them singletons. Sequenced sample: PBMCs. These receptors all come from an older woman with lung cancer. Each CDR3 is given without its conserved first and last residue. D genes are given only for firm matches. The size entry is marked missing in some rows and otherwise reads once, few, many or a size class.

clone_size: once; d_call: TRBD1; v_call: TRBV11-3; cdr3_aa: ASSLASGTGFFEQY
clone_size: .; d_call: .; v_call: TRBV28; cdr3_aa: ASSLEAGYGYT
clone_size: .; d_call: .; v_call: TRBV6-7; cdr3_aa: ASRQTRGARYGYT
clone_size: .; d_call: .; v_call: TRBV4-1; cdr3_aa: ASSRPGLDEQY
clone_size: .; d_call: .; v_call: TRBV10-3; cdr3_aa: AISDVAENGAF
clone_size: .; d_call: .; v_call: TRBV11-2; cdr3_aa: ASSPLSRRGSYEQY
clone_size: .; d_call: .; v_call: TRBV12-3/TRBV12-4; cdr3_aa: ASSLNVNNEQF
clone_size: .; d_call: TRBD2; v_call: TRBV3-1/TRBV3-2; cdr3_aa: ASSHSQTSLSYNEQF
clone_size: once; d_call: TRBD2; v_call: TRBV5-1; cdr3_aa: ASSLGPAGVENEQF
clone_size: .; d_call: .; v_call: TRBV18; cdr3_aa: ASSPVERVEAF
clone_size: .; d_call: .; v_call: TRBV5-8; cdr3_aa: ASSPPSTATTEAF
clone_size: once; d_call: TRBD1; v_call: TRBV4-1; cdr3_aa: ASSQALVTGRKSNGYT
clone_size: .; d_call: TRBD1; v_call: TRBV11-3; cdr3_aa: ASSSNQGATEAF
clone_size: .; d_call: .; v_call: TRBV6-1; cdr3_aa: ASSENGWETQY
clone_size: .; d_call: .; v_call: TRBV27; cdr3_aa: ASSLRDQGVAGYT
clone_size: .; d_call: .; v_call: TRBV24-1; cdr3_aa: ATSDTPGAQGKLF
clone_size: .; d_call: .; v_call: TRBV29-1; cdr3_aa: SADGGTGANVLT
clone_size: .; d_call: .; v_call: TRBV3-1/TRBV3-2; cdr3_aa: ASSQAQEYGYT
clone_size: .; d_call: TRBD2; v_call: TRBV11-3; cdr3_aa: ASSPDRVLAGGNEQF
clone_size: once; d_call: TRBD2; v_call: TRBV3-1/TRBV3-2; cdr3_aa: ASSVRGTQETQY
clone_size: .; d_call: .; v_call: TRBV5-1; cdr3_aa: ASSLEARAYNEQF
clone_size: .; d_call: TRBD1; v_call: TRBV5-4; cdr3_aa: ASSSEQGAGTEAF
clone_size: .; d_call: .; v_call: TRBV7-2; cdr3_aa: ASSPSSLGGGNTIY
clone_size: few; d_call: .; v_call: TRBV3-1/TRBV3-2; cdr3_aa: ATSASGNTIY
clone_size: .; d_call: .; v_call: TRBV27; cdr3_aa: ASSFGGTRGEQY
clone_size: .; d_call: .; v_call: TRBV11-3; cdr3_aa: ASSLTAAYEQY
clone_size: .; d_call: .; v_call: TRBV10-1; cdr3_aa: ASSESCQGPNYGYT
clone_size: .; d_call: .; v_call: TRBV3-1/TRBV3-2; cdr3_aa: ASSQDQSFTEAF
clone_size: .; d_call: TRBD1; v_call: TRBV19; cdr3_aa: ASSILPDRSYNEQF
clone_size: .; d_call: TRBD2; v_call: TRBV18; cdr3_aa: ASSPGEPGLAGSLEQF
clone_size: .; d_call: .; v_call: TRBV5-1; cdr3_aa: ASSPRTSGSYEQY
clone_size: .; d_call: .; v_call: TRBV18; cdr3_aa: ASSPQRNTEAF
clone_size: .; d_call: .; v_call: TRBV19; cdr3_aa: ASSTPGHQNTEAF
clone_size: .; d_call: .; v_call: TRBV4-2; cdr3_aa: ASSQGRGSNQPQH
clone_size: .; d_call: TRBD2; v_call: TRBV18; cdr3_aa: ASSPPSGGSYNEQF
clone_size: .; d_call: .; v_call: TRBV5-1; cdr3_aa: ASSSNSGTVGANVLT
clone_size: few; d_call: .; v_call: TRBV10-1; cdr3_aa: ASSESTYEQY
clone_size: .; d_call: .; v_call: TRBV7-8; cdr3_aa: ASSSLRESEAF
clone_size: .; d_call: TRBD1; v_call: TRBV19; cdr3_aa: ASKEAGQYNSPLH
clone_size: .; d_call: TRBD1; v_call: TRBV6-5; cdr3_aa: ASRTPPGQGAGYT
clone_size: .; d_call: .; v_call: TRBV9; cdr3_aa: ASSVSGPRETQY
clone_size: .; d_call: .; v_call: TRBV7-6; cdr3_aa: ASSPAGGRDNEQF
clone_size: .; d_call: .; v_call: TRBV7-9; cdr3_aa: ARTDRPNTEAF
clone_size: once; d_call: .; v_call: TRBV7-9; cdr3_aa: ASSLGQTTNEKLF
clone_size: .; d_call: TRBD1; v_call: TRBV19; cdr3_aa: ASSSPGQGLSYEQY
clone_size: .; d_call: TRBD1; v_call: TRBV18; cdr3_aa: ASSPSNLKRTGLRGYT
clone_size: .; d_call: TRBD1; v_call: TRBV7-2; cdr3_aa: ASSFGTGFYEQY
clone_size: .; d_call: .; v_call: TRBV5-1; cdr3_aa: ASSLQAGKAGELF
clone_size: once; d_call: .; v_call: TRBV18; cdr3_aa: ASSPMLLASTNYGYT
clone_size: once; d_call: .; v_call: TRBV21-1; cdr3_aa: ASSKAKTQY
clone_size: .; d_call: .; v_call: TRBV29-1; cdr3_aa: SAAQGATNYGYT
clone_size: .; d_call: .; v_call: TRBV10-3; cdr3_aa: AIREGLYNSPLH
clone_size: .; d_call: .; v_call: TRBV5-1; cdr3_aa: ASSFLRGISTDTQY
clone_size: .; d_call: .; v_call: TRBV21-1; cdr3_aa: ASSTNTPGTSGIDNEQF
clone_size: .; d_call: .; v_call: TRBV14; cdr3_aa: ASSPRTGNSPLH
clone_size: .; d_call: .; v_call: TRBV5-4; cdr3_aa: ASSLPTQETQY
clone_size: .; d_call: TRBD1; v_call: TRBV18; cdr3_aa: ASSPATGGTFSSYEQY